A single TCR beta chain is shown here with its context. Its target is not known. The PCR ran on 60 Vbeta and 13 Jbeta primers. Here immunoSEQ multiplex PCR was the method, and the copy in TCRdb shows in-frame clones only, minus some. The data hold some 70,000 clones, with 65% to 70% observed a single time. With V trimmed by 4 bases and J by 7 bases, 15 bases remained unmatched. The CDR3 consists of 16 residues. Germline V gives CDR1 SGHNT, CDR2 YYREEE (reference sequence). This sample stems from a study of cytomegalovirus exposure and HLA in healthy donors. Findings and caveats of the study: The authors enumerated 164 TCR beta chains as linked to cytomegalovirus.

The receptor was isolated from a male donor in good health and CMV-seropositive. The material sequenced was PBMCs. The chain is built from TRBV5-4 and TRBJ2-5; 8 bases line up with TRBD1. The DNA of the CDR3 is TGTGCCAGCAGCGGCAAGATCGGACAGGGAGAGGTGACCCAGTACTTC. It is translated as CASSGKIGQGEVTQYF.